Sequencing of this TCR beta chain was carried out in a study of shared clonotypes between healthy human individuals. Libraries were prepared by immunoSEQ multiplex PCR; TCRdb keeps only in-frame clonotypes and omits some of them. The sample lists 650,000 to 800,000 clones, over 60% seen once, with under 2% in the top ten. Deletions cut 4 bases from V and 4 bases from J, with 16 bases between. Germline V lookup: CDR1 SEHNR, CDR2 FQNEAQ (reference sequence). The CDR3 spans 16 residues. Sequenced input: memory CD4+ T cells sorted from blood. The subset is: CD45RA-negative fraction. The rearrangement links TRBV7-9 to TRBJ2-2, with a possible D match to TRBD1 (6 bases). The clonotype comes from a woman aged 25 to 39 in good health. The CDR3 DNA is TGTGCCAGCAGCTCACCGCCGGACAGCACCACCGGGGAGCTGTTTTTT. Translated: CASSSPPDSTTGELFF.